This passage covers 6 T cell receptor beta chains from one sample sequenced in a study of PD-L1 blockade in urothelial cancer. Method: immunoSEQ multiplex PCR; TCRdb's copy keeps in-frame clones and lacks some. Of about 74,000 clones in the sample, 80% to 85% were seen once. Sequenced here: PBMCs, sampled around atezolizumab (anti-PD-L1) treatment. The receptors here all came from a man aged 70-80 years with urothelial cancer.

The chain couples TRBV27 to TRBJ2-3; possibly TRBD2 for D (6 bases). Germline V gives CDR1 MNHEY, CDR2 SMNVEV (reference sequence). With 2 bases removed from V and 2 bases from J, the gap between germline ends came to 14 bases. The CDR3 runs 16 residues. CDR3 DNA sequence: TGTGCCAGCAGTTTAGTAGGACTACCCATCACAGATACGCAGTATTTT. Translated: CASSLVGLPITDTQYF.

CDR3 region: CASSSTGRQPQHF. DNA for the CDR3: TGTGCCAGCAGTTCGACAGGGAGACAGCCCCAGCATTTT. The chain recombines TRBV27 with TRBJ1-5, with 7 bases aligning to TRBD1. The CDR3 runs to 13 residues. Germline lookup yields CDR1 MNHEY and CDR2 SMNVEV (reference sequence). V lost 4 bases to trimming and J lost 7 bases; unmatched junction nucleotides: 4.

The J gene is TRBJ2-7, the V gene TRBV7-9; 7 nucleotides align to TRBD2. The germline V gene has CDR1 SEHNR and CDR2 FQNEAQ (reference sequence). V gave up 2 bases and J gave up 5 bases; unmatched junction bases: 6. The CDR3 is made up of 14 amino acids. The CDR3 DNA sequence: TGTGCCAGCAGCTTAATGGCGGGAGTAAACGAGCAGTACTTC. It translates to CASSLMAGVNEQYF.

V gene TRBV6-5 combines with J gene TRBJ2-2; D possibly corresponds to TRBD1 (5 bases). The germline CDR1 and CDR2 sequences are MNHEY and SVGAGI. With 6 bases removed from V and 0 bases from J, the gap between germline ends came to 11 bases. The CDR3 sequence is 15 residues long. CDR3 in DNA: TGTGCCAGCAGCATGAACAGGCCGAACACCGGGGAGCTGTTTTTT. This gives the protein CASSMNRPNTGELFF.

CDR3 amino acids: CASSPRSGSSYNEQFF. In nucleotides, the CDR3 is TGTGCCAGCAGCCCCAGGAGCGGGAGTTCTTACAATGAGCAGTTCTTC. This chain joins TRBV7-6 and TRBJ2-1; the match to TRBD2 covers 8 bases. V lost 5 bases, J lost 4 bases, and 10 bases stayed unmatched. Per germline, CDR1 SGHVS and CDR2 FNYEAQ. This CDR3 spans 16 amino acids.

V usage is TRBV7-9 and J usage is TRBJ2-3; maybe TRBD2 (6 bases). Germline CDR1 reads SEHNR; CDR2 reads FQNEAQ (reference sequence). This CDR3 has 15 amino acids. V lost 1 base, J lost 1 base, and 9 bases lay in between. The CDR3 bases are TGTGCCAGCAGCTTAGGGTCTAGCGGCACAGATACGCAGTATTTT. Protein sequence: CASSLGSSGTDTQYF.